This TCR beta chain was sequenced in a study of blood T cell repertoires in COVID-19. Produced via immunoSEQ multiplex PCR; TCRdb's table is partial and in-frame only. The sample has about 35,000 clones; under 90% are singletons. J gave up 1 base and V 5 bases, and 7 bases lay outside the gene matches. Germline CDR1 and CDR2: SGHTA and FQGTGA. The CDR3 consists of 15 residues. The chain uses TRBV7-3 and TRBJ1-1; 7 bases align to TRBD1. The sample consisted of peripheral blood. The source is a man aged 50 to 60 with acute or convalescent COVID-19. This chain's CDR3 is CASSETGARNTEAFF. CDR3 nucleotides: TGTGCCAGCAGCGAAACAGGGGCGAGGAACACTGAAGCTTTCTTT.